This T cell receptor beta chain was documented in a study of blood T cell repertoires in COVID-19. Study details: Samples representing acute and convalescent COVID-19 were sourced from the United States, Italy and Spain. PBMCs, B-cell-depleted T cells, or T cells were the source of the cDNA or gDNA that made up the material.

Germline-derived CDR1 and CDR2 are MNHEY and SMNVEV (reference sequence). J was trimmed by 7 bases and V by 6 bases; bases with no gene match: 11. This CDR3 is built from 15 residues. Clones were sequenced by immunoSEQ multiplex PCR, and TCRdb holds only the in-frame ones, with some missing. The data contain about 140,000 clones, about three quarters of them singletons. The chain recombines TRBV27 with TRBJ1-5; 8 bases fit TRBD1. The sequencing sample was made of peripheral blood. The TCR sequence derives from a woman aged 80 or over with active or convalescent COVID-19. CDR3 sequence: CASRDLDRGGQPQHF. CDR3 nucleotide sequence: TGTGCCAGCAGAGATCTCGACAGGGGTGGACAGCCCCAGCATTTT.